This T cell receptor (beta chain) was identified during a study of T cell repertoires in aging, cancer and after chemotherapy. Multiplex touch-down PCR with TRB-A/B primers amplified rearranged V-D-J TRB sequences. One entry per CDR3 protein, called by TCRdb with MiXCR from the multiplex PCR reads. The sample has approximately 3,300 distinct CDR3 sequences, about 35% seen once. Trimming left V 3 bases short and J 4 bases short, with 10 bases between. The CDR3 length is 14 residues. Amplification of TCR beta used genomic DNA extracted from peripheral blood. The genes are TRBV12-3 or TRBV12-4 and TRBJ1-3, with a tentative D call TRBD1 (5 bases). The receptor's source is a human donor in good health. Sequenced material: blood. CDR3 sequence reads: CASSFGAGGNTIYF. For the CDR3, the DNA is TGTGCCAGCAGTTTTGGGGCAGGGGGAAACACCATATATTTT.